Following are 16 T cell receptor beta chains from one sample sequenced in a study of blood T cell repertoires in COVID-19. Measured with immunoSEQ multiplex PCR; TCRdb has only the in-frame clones, and not every one. Of about 440,000 clones listed, approximately 88% are singletons. Specimen: peripheral blood. All receptors come from a woman aged 45-65 years with COVID-19, enrolled during active disease.

This clone was seen once. The rearrangement uses TRBV7-8 and TRBJ2-1; D is undetermined. From germline, CDR1 is SGHVS and CDR2 FQNEAQ. The CDR3 runs to 14 residues. Trimming took 5 bases from V and 4 from J, leaving 12 bases between them. The CDR3 loop is CASSPSTAYNEQFF. The DNA of the CDR3 is TGTGCCAGCAGCCCCAGCACAGCTTACAATGAGCAGTTCTTC.

This rearrangement joins TRBV5-4 to TRBJ2-7, with TRBD2 matching over 8 bases. CDR1 is SGHNT and CDR2 is YYREEE in the germline V gene (reference sequence). Germline trimming cut 3 bases from V and 7 bases from J; bases unmatched to any gene: 18. This CDR3 has 17 amino acids. The CDR3 DNA sequence: TGTGCCAGCAGCTCGGGGGGGAGCGGGGGCCTGGGCGAGGAGCAGTACTTC. The encoded protein is CASSSGGSGGLGEEQYF.

This rearrangement joins TRBV5-6 to TRBJ1-2; 7 bases are a match to TRBD1. The CDR3 is made up of 15 amino acids. The V gene's germline CDR1 is SGHDT and CDR2 YYEEEE. V lost 2 bases to trimming and J lost 2 bases; unmatched junction nucleotides: 6. The CDR3 here is CASSLKPGGNYGYTF. DNA for the CDR3: TGTGCCAGCAGCTTAAAGCCAGGGGGGAACTATGGCTACACCTTC.

This chain links TRBV6-5 with TRBJ2-2; TRBD1 matches 7 bases. The CDR3 runs to 14 residues. Germline loops: CDR1 MNHEY, CDR2 SVGAGI. The V gene end was trimmed by 6 bases and the J gene end by 5 bases; junction bases not matched to a gene: 6. CDR3 DNA sequence: TGTGCCAGCAGACTAGACAGGGAAACCGGGGAGCTGTTTTTT. Translating it yields CASRLDRETGELFF.

The V and J genes are TRBV2 and TRBJ1-2, with 9 bases identical to TRBD1. J gave up 6 bases and V 8 bases, and 7 bases lay outside the gene matches. Germline lookup yields CDR1 SNHLY and CDR2 FYNNEI. CDR3 length: 13 amino acids. CDR3 nucleotide sequence: TGTGCCAGCCACAGGGGGCTAACTGATGGCTACACCTTC. It specifies CASHRGLTDGYTF.

The V and J genes are TRBV6-5 and TRBJ2-5; 10 nucleotides line up with TRBD2. The CDR3 is 15 residues long. The germline V gene encodes CDR1 MNHEY and CDR2 SVGAGI. The V gene end was trimmed by 6 bases and the J gene end by 4 bases; junction bases not matched to a gene: 8. In DNA, the CDR3 is TGTGCCAGCAGCAAGCGGGGGGGTCAGCGAGAGACCCAGTACTTC. Encoded protein: CASSKRGGQRETQYF.

Regarding this clone: Other DNA sequences within the sample encode an identical CDR3. The J gene is TRBJ1-5, the V gene TRBV2; no clear D gene. The CDR3 is 13 amino acids. V was cut by 1 base and J by 6 bases, with 7 bases left in between. Germline V gene lookup returns CDR1 SNHLY and CDR2 FYNNEI. CDR3 nucleotides: TGTGCCAGCAGTGAAGGAGAGGGTCAGCCCCAGCATTTT. It specifies CASSEGEGQPQHF.

The table lists this clone with a few counts. V and J are TRBV19 and TRBJ1-4, with D uncertain. V was trimmed by 7 bases and J by 5 bases, leaving 17 bases between them. The length of the CDR3 is 15 residues. Germline V gene sequence: CDR1 LNHDA, CDR2 SQIVND (reference sequence). The CDR3 sequence is CASIGRNHLNEKLFF. The CDR3 bases are TGTGCCAGTATAGGGAGGAACCACCTCAATGAAAAACTGTTTTTT. The whole variable domain, remainder taken from reference TRBV19 and TRBJ1-4, is DGGITQSPKYLFRKEGQNVTLSCEQNLNHDAMYWYRQDPGQGLRLIYYSQIVNDFQKGDIAEGYSVSREKKESFPLTVTSAQKNPTAFYLCASIGRNHLNEKLFFGSGTQLSVL.

The chain couples TRBV5-4 to TRBJ2-7, with D maybe TRBD2 (6 bases). Germline CDR1 and CDR2: SGHNT and YYREEE (reference sequence). Trimming took off 10 bases at V and 0 bases at J, with 17 bases between the two ends. The CDR3 is 14 amino acids. CDR3 sequence: CAGGVGGSSYEQYF. For the CDR3, the DNA is TGTGCCGGAGGGGTCGGTGGCAGCTCCTACGAGCAGTACTTC. The complete variable domain, with remaining parts taken from reference TRBV5-4 and TRBJ2-7, reads ETGVTQSPTHLIKTRGQQVTLRCSSQSGHNTVSWYQQALGQGPQFIFQYYREEENGRGNFPPRFSGLQFPNYSSELNVNALELDDSALYLCAGGVGGSSYEQYFGPGTRLTVT.

This clone was recorded a few times. This chain joins TRBV7-9 and TRBJ2-7; 9 bases match TRBD1. The trim removed 5 bases at V and 7 bases at J, leaving 0 bases unmatched. Germline lookup yields CDR1 SEHNR and CDR2 FQNEAQ (reference sequence). The CDR3 is 11 residues long. CDR3 protein: CASSDRGEQYF. The CDR3 bases are TGTGCCAGCAGCGACAGGGGGGAGCAGTACTTC.

The chain links TRBV19 to TRBJ1-5; maybe TRBD1 (5 bases). CDR3 length: 15 amino acids. V was shortened by 5 bases and J by 4 bases, with 15 bases between the two germline ends. Germline V lookup: CDR1 LNHDA, CDR2 SQIVND (reference sequence). The CDR3 is CASSPKGQRNQPQHF. CDR3 in DNA: TGTGCCAGTAGTCCGAAGGGGCAGAGAAATCAGCCCCAGCATTTT.

This clone was found once. The chain combines TRBV5-4 with TRBJ2-1; 10 bases fit TRBD2. J lost 4 bases, V lost 0 bases, and 7 bases had no gene match. Germline loops: CDR1 SGHNT, CDR2 YYREEE (reference sequence). This CDR3 spans 17 amino acids. CDR3: CASSLELAGAGYNEQFF. The CDR3 DNA reads as TGTGCCAGCAGCTTGGAGCTAGCGGGGGCAGGGTACAATGAGCAGTTCTTC.

This clone has just a few counts. The rearrangement uses TRBV21-1 and TRBJ2-1; the table gives TRBD2 as D, unverified against the DNA. TRBV21-1 represents a pseudogene. The CDR3 is 13 amino acids. The CDR3 nucleotides read TGTGCCAGCAGCACCCCGGGGGGCAATGAGCAGTTCTTC. This codes for CASSTPGGNEQFF.

V gene TRBV19 combines with J gene TRBJ1-6; D remains unclear. V was clipped by 2 bases and J by 7 bases, with 12 bases between them. Germline assignment: CDR1 LNHDA and CDR2 SQIVND (reference sequence). The CDR3 is 15 residues long. CDR3 nucleotide sequence: TGTGCCAGTAGTATAATGCAGGAAGGCAATTCACCCCTCCACTTT. Protein product: CASSIMQEGNSPLHF.

The DNA for the CDR3 is TGTGCCTGGAGTCCTGGACAGTTCACTGAAGCTTTCTTT. As protein: CAWSPGQFTEAFF. The chain uses TRBV30 and TRBJ1-1; D perhaps matches TRBD1 (6 bases). V was pared by 2 bases and J by 4 bases, with 11 bases between. Germline lookup yields CDR1 GTSNPN and CDR2 SVGIG (reference sequence). This CDR3 contains 13 residues.

This clone was recorded once. V gene TRBV30 combines with J gene TRBJ1-1, with no clear D. V lost 4 bases, J lost 5 bases, and 14 bases lay in between. This CDR3 has 13 amino acids. Per the germline V gene, CDR1 is GTSNPN and CDR2 is SVGIG (reference sequence). CDR3 sequence: CAWKVKRETEAFF. CDR3 DNA sequence: TGTGCCTGGAAAGTGAAGAGGGAGACTGAAGCTTTCTTT.